The 2 T cell receptor beta chains below all came from one sample that was sequenced in a study of T cells in Graves' hyperthyroidism and ophthalmopathy (dated by TCRdb to between 2018 and 2020). Library method: multiplex PCR. TCRdb lists the instrument as Illumina HiSeq 2000. TCR beta CDR3 regions were amplified from RNA transcripts. The TCR CDR3 was subjected to a first round of RT-PCR using the HTBI primer set and the Qiagen OneStep RT-PCR kit. Starting from the raw public reads, TCRdb applied fastp trimming at Q25, assembled clones with MiXCR and retained in-frame beta chains. Rows with one shared CDR3 protein collapse into an entry with the most common genes and DNA. Present in this sample are some 550,000 distinct CDR3 sequences, under 25% of which were seen just once. The ten biggest clones cover around 27% of the sample. Sequencing was carried out using blood. Every receptor here comes from a man aged 18 to 30 with Graves' hyperthyroidism.

This clonotype was counted only a few times. The chain uses TRBV6-5 and TRBJ1-1; 7 bases are a match to TRBD1. This CDR3 has 15 residues. Germline lookup yields CDR1 MNHEY and CDR2 SVGAGI. Trimming took 2 bases from V and 7 from J; bases not matched to a gene: 10. CDR3 sequence: CASSYLGQEQNEAFF. The CDR3 nucleotides read TGTGCCAGCAGTTACCTAGGACAGGAGCAAAATGAAGCTTTCTTT.

This clonotype was counted at least ten times. The chain uses TRBV6-5 and TRBJ2-7; D is uncertain. Germline values: CDR1 MNHEY, CDR2 SVGAGI. This CDR3 has 15 residues. Trimming took 3 bases from V and 0 from J, leaving 12 bases between them. CDR3 nucleotide sequence: TGTGCCAGCAGTTATTCCCTCGGCAGCTCCTACGAGCAGTACTTC. Amino acids: CASSYSLGSSYEQYF.